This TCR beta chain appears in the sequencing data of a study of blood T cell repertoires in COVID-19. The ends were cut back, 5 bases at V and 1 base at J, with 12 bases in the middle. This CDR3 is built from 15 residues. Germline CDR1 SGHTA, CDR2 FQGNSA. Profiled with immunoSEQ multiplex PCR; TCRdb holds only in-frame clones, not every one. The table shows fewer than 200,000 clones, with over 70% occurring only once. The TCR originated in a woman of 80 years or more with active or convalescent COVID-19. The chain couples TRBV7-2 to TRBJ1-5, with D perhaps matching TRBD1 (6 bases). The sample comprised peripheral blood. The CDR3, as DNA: TGTGCCAGCAGCCCGGACAGCACCAGCAATCAGCCCCAGCATTTT. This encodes CASSPDSTSNQPQHF. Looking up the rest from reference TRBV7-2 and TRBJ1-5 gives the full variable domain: GAGVSQSPSNKVTEKGKDVELRCDPISGHTALYWYRQSLGQGLEFLIYFQGNSAPDKSGLPSDRFSAERTGGSVSTLTIQRTQQEDSAVYLCASSPDSTSNQPQHFGDGTRLSIL.